The entry below describes one T cell receptor beta chain. Here immunoSEQ multiplex PCR was the method, and the copy in TCRdb shows in-frame clones only, minus some. The data show some 210,000 clones, 75% to 90% seen once. These data belong to a study of blood T cell repertoires in COVID-19. V was pared by 7 bases and J by 1 base, with 3 bases of the junction left unmatched. CDR3 size: 15 residues. The germline V gene has CDR1 MNHEY and CDR2 SVGAGI. The sequence was obtained from a man in his forties who had recovered from COVID-19. Sample: PBMCs or T cells enriched from blood (not recorded which). The V gene is TRBV6-5, the J gene TRBJ1-3, with 11 bases lining up with TRBD1. As DNA, the CDR3 is TGTGCCAGCATAGGACAGGGGGCTTCTGGAAACACCATATATTTT. Translated, it gives CASIGQGASGNTIYF.